This TCR beta chain was identified in a study of monozygotic twins with inflammatory bowel disease. Collection of an approximately 2.5 ml blood sample took place per donor. This CDR3 has 14 residues. Germline values: CDR1 SGHVS, CDR2 FQNEAQ. In preparing each TCR library, roughly 4,000 ng of total RNA was used. Researchers used template switching to add UMIs featuring a 6-nucleotide sample barcode. TCRdb re-called the 5' RACE reads; every CDR3 protein appears as one record, without DNA. Across about 160,000 distinct CDR3 sequences, the top ten clones capture approximately 3% of the sample. The sequence came from a human donor with ulcerative colitis or Crohn's disease, or a healthy co-twin of an affected twin (not recorded which). The genes are TRBV7-8 and TRBJ2-7. Input material: blood. CDR3 protein: CASSLQTRYYEQYF.